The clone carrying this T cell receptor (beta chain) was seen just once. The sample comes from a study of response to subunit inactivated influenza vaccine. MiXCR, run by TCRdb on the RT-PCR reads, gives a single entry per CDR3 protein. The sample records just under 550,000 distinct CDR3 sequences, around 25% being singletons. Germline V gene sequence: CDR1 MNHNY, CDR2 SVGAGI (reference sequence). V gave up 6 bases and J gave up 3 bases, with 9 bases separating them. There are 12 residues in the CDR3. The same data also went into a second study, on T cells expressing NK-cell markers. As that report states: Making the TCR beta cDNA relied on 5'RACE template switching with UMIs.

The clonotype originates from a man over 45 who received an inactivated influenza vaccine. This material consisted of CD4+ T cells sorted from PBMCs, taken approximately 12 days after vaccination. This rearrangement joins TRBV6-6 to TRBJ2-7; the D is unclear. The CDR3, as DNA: TGTGCCAGCAGGGGTAATAGCTACGAGCAGTACTTC. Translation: CASRGNSYEQYF.